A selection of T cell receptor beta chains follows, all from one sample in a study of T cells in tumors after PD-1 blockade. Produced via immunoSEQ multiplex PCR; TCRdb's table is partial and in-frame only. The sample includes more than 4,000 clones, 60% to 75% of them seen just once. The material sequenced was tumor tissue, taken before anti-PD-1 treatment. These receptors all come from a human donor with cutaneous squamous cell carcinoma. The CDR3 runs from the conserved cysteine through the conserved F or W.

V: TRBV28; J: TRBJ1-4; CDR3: CASSSRLNEKLFF
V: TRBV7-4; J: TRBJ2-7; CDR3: CASGDRVNEQYF
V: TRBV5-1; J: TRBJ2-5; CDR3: CASTAGLAGQETQYF
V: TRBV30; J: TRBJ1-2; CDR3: CAWSLGSAIYGYTF
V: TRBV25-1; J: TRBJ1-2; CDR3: CASSESGHSNYGYTF
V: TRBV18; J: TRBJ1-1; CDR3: CASSPGTVIAFF
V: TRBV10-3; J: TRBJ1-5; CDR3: CAISADGNQPQHF
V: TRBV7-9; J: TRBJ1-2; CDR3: CASSLSTRDNYGYTF
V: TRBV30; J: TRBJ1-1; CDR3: CAWSAGGAGAFF
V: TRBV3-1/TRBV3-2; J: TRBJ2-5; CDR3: CASSLTETQYF
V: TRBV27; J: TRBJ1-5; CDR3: CASSSGAGGSNQPQHF
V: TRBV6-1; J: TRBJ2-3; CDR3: CASSFRDYTDTQYF
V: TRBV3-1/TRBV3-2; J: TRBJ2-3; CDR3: CASSQESLLAEYTDTQYF
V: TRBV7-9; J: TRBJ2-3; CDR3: CASSPLGQAGTDTQYF
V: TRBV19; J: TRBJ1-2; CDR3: CASSIDYPAGARYGYTF
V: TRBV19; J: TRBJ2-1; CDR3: CASSPLRGLEQFF
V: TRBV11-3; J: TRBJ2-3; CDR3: CASSRRTGGTDTQYF
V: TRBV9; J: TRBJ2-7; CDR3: CASSVDSGTLAYEQYF
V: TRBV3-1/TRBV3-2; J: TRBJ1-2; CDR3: CASSQNLPQQGLLEYGYTF
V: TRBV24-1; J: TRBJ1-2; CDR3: CATSDFRGQAYGYTF
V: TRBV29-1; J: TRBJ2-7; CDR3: CSVGDPSSYEQYF
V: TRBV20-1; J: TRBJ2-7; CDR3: CSLGGTYEQYF
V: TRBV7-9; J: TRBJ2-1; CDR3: CASSLGGSGNNEQFF
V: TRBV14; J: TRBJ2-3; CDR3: CASSAGTSGGTGSTDTQYF
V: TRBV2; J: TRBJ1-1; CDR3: CASSDLGLQNTEAFF
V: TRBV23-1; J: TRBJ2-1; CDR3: CASSQSGSSGDSSYNEQFF
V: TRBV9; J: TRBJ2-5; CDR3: CASSTTGGETQYF
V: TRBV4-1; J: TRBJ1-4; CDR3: CASSKGQGNEKLFF
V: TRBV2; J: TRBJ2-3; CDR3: CASSDSLAGGTDTQYF
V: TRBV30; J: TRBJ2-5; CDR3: CAWSGGGGRQTQYF
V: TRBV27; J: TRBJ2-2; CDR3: CASSRFSTDYTGELFF
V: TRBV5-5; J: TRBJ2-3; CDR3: CASSLVGASADTQYF
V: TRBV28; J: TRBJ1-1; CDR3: CASSLGEAFF
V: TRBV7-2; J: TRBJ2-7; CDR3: CASSAYLASYEQYF
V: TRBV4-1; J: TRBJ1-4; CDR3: CASSQDRMANEKLFF
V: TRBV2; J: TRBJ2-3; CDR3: CASSERAAASTDTQYF
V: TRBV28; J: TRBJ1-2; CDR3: CASSPPIRSNYGYTF
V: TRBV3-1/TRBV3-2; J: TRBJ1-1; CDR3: CASSQGPGNTEAFF
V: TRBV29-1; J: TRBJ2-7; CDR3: CSAEGQGAVYEQYF
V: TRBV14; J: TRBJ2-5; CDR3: CASSQRITGWRETQYF
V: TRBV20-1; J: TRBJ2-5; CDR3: CSASLETQYF
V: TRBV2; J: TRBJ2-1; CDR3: CASSITSGYNEQFF
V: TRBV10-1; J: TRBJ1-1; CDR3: CASSPTGEGTEAFF
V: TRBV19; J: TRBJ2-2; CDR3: CASSKGQGTGELFF
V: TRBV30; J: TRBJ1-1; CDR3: CAWSYTKNTEAFF
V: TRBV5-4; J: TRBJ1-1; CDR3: CASSLDRGRGTEAFF
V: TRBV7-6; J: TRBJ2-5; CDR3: CASSLARGTQETQYF
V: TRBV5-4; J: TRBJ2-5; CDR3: CASSPGWVQETQYF
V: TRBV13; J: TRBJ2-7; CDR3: CASSLGLLGNTYEQYF
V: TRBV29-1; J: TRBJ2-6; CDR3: CSARTVEKSINVLTF
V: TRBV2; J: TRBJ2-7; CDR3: CASSRAYEQYF
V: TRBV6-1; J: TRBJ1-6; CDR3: CASSELGTSPLHF
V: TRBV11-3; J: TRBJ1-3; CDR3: CASSSTGAGNTIYF